These T cell receptor beta chains were read from a single sample in a study of T cell responses to AZD1222 COVID-19 vaccine. Clones were read by immunoSEQ multiplex PCR, and TCRdb kept only the in-frame ones, dropping some. The sample lists tens of thousands of clones; around 82% were seen once. The sample consisted of peripheral blood, taken on day 0 of AZD1222 vaccination. These receptors were taken from an adult in good health. The CDR3 runs from the conserved cysteine through the conserved F or W. A D gene is named only where the DNA matches it firmly. Clone size is given for some rows only: seen once, a few or many times, or a class if the clone is expanded.

j_call,clone_size,v_call,d_call,cdr3_nt,cdr3_aa
TRBJ1-2,NA,TRBV5-5,NA,TGTGCCAGCAGCTTGGACGGGGAAGTGGACTATGGCTACACCTTC,CASSLDGEVDYGYTF
TRBJ2-3,once,TRBV9,NA,TGTGCCAGCAGCGACCGGCCCGACACAGATACGCAGTATTTT,CASSDRPDTDTQYF
TRBJ1-5,few,TRBV2,NA,TGTGCCAGCAGTGAACCGGGTCAGCCCCAGCATTTT,CASSEPGQPQHF
TRBJ1-3,NA,TRBV4-1,NA,TGCGCCAGCAGCCCAACCCAGGGATCTGGAAACACCATATATTTT,CASSPTQGSGNTIYF
TRBJ2-3,NA,TRBV19,NA,TGTGCCAGTAGCAGCCGGGACTTCGGGGATACGCAGTATTTT,CASSSRDFGDTQYF
TRBJ2-5,NA,TRBV4-3,NA,TGCGCCAGCAGCCAAGATCCCGGGCCGGTGGGAGAGACCCAGTACTTC,CASSQDPGPVGETQYF
TRBJ1-1,NA,TRBV6-5,NA,TGTGCCAGCAGTTACAAGGGGGAAGGGACTGAAGCTTTCTTT,CASSYKGEGTEAFF
TRBJ1-1,NA,TRBV30,NA,TGTGCCTGGAGGCTGAACACTGAAGCTTTCTTT,CAWRLNTEAFF
TRBJ1-5,NA,TRBV11-2,NA,TGTGCCAGCAGCTTGACTTGGGGTAGCAATCAGCCCCAGCATTTT,CASSLTWGSNQPQHF
TRBJ1-6,NA,TRBV28,NA,TGTGCCAGCAGTTTGGGGCGCAGTGGGGTTTCACCCCTCCACTTT,CASSLGRSGVSPLHF
TRBJ1-5,NA,TRBV4-2,NA,TGTGCCAGCAGCCAAGGTCTTGGTGCGGCTGATCAGCCCCAGCATTTT,CASSQGLGAADQPQHF
TRBJ1-2,NA,TRBV21-1,NA,TGTGCCAGCAGCAAATGTGGAGGGATCCTTGACTATGGCTACACCTTC,CASSKCGGILDYGYTF
TRBJ1-3,few,TRBV14,NA,TGTGCCAGCAGCCAAGCCAGAGTCTCTGGAAACACCATATATTTT,CASSQARVSGNTIYF
TRBJ1-5,NA,TRBV4-3,TRBD1,TGCGCCAGCAGCCAAGGACAGGGCCCATGGGCCCAGCATTTT,CASSQGQGPWAQHF
TRBJ1-6,NA,TRBV12-3/TRBV12-4,NA,TGTGCCAGCAGTTTCAGCTATAATTCACCCCTCCACTTT,CASSFSYNSPLHF
TRBJ1-2,NA,TRBV12-3/TRBV12-4,NA,TGTGCCAGCAGTTTAGGGGTGGCCTATGGCTACACCTTC,CASSLGVAYGYTF
TRBJ2-3,NA,TRBV6-5,TRBD1,TGTGCCAGCAGTCCCCGGGACAGGGTCGATACGCAGTATTTT,CASSPRDRVDTQYF
TRBJ1-2,NA,TRBV7-9,NA,TGTGCCAGCAGCCCCCGGGGGGGCGGCTTCTATGGCTACACCTTC,CASSPRGGGFYGYTF
TRBJ2-5,NA,TRBV6-1,NA,TGTGCCAGCAGTGAAGCGCTCGGGGGCATACAAGAGACCCAGTACTTC,CASSEALGGIQETQYF
TRBJ2-7,once,TRBV11-3,NA,TGTGCCAGCAGCTTAGCGGGGCTAACCTACGAGCAGTACTTC,CASSLAGLTYEQYF
TRBJ1-3,NA,TRBV30,NA,TGTGCCTGGAGTAGTACTAGAAACACCATATATTTT,CAWSSTRNTIYF
TRBJ1-6,NA,TRBV5-6,TRBD1,TGTGCCAGCAGCCGCGGGGACAGTAACTATAATTCACCCCTCCACTTT,CASSRGDSNYNSPLHF
TRBJ2-2,NA,TRBV21-1,NA,TGTGCCAGCAGCCCCCGGGACAGGGAGGCCACCGGGGAGCTGTTTTTT,CASSPRDREATGELFF
TRBJ2-3,NA,TRBV6-5,NA,TGTGCCAGTACACAACCGGGAGACACAGATACGCAGTATTTT,CASTQPGDTDTQYF
TRBJ2-3,NA,TRBV11-2,TRBD2,TGTGCCAGCAGCTTAGATCTGGGACTAGCGGGGCGCACAGATACGCAGTATTTT,CASSLDLGLAGRTDTQYF
TRBJ2-3,NA,TRBV9,NA,TGTGCCAGCAGCACCGGGGCCGGCCGGAGCACAGATACGCAGTATTTT,CASSTGAGRSTDTQYF
TRBJ1-4,NA,TRBV5-4,NA,TGTGCCAGCAGTCAAGACAGGACTAATGAAAAACTGTTTTTT,CASSQDRTNEKLFF
TRBJ1-1,NA,TRBV10-2,NA,TGCGCCATCTCGACACAGAGAAACACTGAAGCTTTCTTT,CAISTQRNTEAFF
TRBJ1-2,NA,TRBV11-3,NA,TGTGCCAGCAGCCAGGAGGGGGACGGCTACACCTTC,CASSQEGDGYTF
TRBJ1-1,NA,TRBV6-5,NA,TGTGCCAGCGAGCAACCGTTCAGGCTGAACACTGAAGCTTTCTTT,CASEQPFRLNTEAFF
TRBJ1-2,once,TRBV13,TRBD1,TGTGCCAGCAGCTTACGGGAGGGGACAGGGCTCCCGGGAGCTAACTATGGCTACACCTTC,CASSLREGTGLPGANYGYTF
TRBJ1-1,NA,TRBV5-6,TRBD1,TGTGCCAGCAGCTTTATGGACAGGGGGATTGAAGCTTTCTTT,CASSFMDRGIEAFF
TRBJ1-5,NA,TRBV4-1,NA,TGCGCCAGCAGCCGGGACCCTGAGGGCAATCAGCCCCAGCATTTT,CASSRDPEGNQPQHF
TRBJ2-3,NA,TRBV29-1,NA,TGCAGCGTTGCCGGAGGATCCCCCACAGATACGCAGTATTTT,CSVAGGSPTDTQYF
TRBJ1-1,NA,TRBV7-2,TRBD1,TGTGCCAGCAGCTTAATTGCAGGGGGCGACACTGAAGCTTTCTTT,CASSLIAGGDTEAFF
TRBJ1-1,few,TRBV15,TRBD1,TGTGCCACCAGCCAACAGGGGGGGTACGCTGAAGCTTTCTTT,CATSQQGGYAEAFF
TRBJ1-6,NA,TRBV27,NA,TGTGCCAGCAGTTTACGGGGACATCAAAGCTCCTATAATTCACCCCTCCACTTT,CASSLRGHQSSYNSPLHF
TRBJ1-1,NA,TRBV2,NA,TGTGCCAGCAGTTTGATACCAGGGAAAGCGAACACTGAAGCTTTCTTT,CASSLIPGKANTEAFF
TRBJ1-6,NA,TRBV9,NA,TGTGCCAGCAGCGTAGAGGGGAACTCCTATAATTCACCCCTCCACTTT,CASSVEGNSYNSPLHF